The TCR beta chain under discussion was sequenced for a study of regulatory T cells in long-lasting Graves disease. To make TCR beta libraries, researchers used iRepertoire HTBI primers and Arm-PCR of CDR3 regions. MiXCR, run by TCRdb on the multiplex PCR reads, gives a single entry per CDR3 protein. The table has about 430,000 distinct CDR3 sequences, 21% seen once. Time point noted: persistent/refractory GD, antithyroid drugs over 5 years with positive TRAb. PBMC-extracted RNA yielded the TCR library. Germline V gene lookup returns CDR1 MGHRA and CDR2 YSYEKL. The V and J ends lost 5 bases and 3 bases respectively, with 14 bases between them. This CDR3 is 14 amino acids long.

The source material was peripheral blood mononuclear cells (PBMCs), sampled when the disease was refractory, from a patient treated with antithyroid drugs. The J gene is TRBJ2-7, the V gene TRBV4-1; no reliable D call. This clonotype originated in a female donor with Graves disease. The CDR3 DNA sequence: TGCGCCAGCAGCGACGAAGCTTTCGGCTACGAGCAGTACTTC. The encoded protein is CASSDEAFGYEQYF.